One sample yielded the 32 T cell receptor beta chains listed below, sequenced in a study of OX40 agonist ivuxolimab in advanced cancers. The method was the immunoSEQ multiplex PCR assay. Imported from immuneACCESS, the table was reduced by TCRdb to in-frame sequences with V and J called. These copies leave out some clones; in studies compared against another copy, an unresolved V gene accounts for under half, and the cause of the remainder is not known. A total of 100,000 or so clones appear in this sample, more than 85% of them only once. The ten largest clones represent around 3.5% of the sample. Material: CD4+ or CD8+ T cells sorted from blood, obtained in a trial of the OX40 agonist ivuxolimab. These receptors all come from an adult with an advanced solid tumor such as melanoma, head and neck, liver or kidney cancer.

This chain uses TRBV23-1 with TRBJ2-7; 8 bases line up with TRBD1. TRBV23-1 qualifies as an ORF whose function is uncertain. The CDR3 length is 14 residues. With V trimmed by 6 bases and J by 4 bases, 8 bases remained unmatched. The CDR3 nucleotides read TGCGCCAGCAGCCCCCGGGACAGGAGATACGAGCAGTACTTC. Encoded protein: CASSPRDRRYEQYF.

A few counts support this clone. J is TRBJ2-7 and V is TRBV25-1; 7 bases agree with TRBD1. With 5 bases clipped from V and 7 bases from J, the junction kept 5 bases outside the gene matches. Germline lookup yields CDR1 MGHDK and CDR2 SYGVNS. This CDR3 has 12 amino acids. The CDR3 region is CASSTGVGEQYF. The CDR3 nucleotides are TGTGCCAGCAGTACAGGGGTGGGGGAGCAGTACTTC.

The chain links TRBV6-5 to TRBJ2-1; D not resolved. Germline V lookup: CDR1 MNHEY, CDR2 SVGAGI. This CDR3 is built from 15 residues. Trimming removed 6 bases from V and 4 bases from J, with 16 bases in between. The CDR3 spells CASRQDTVSYNEQFF. The CDR3 region has the DNA TGTGCCAGCAGACAAGACACGGTGTCTTACAATGAGCAGTTCTTC.

This clone turned up a few times. The chain is built from TRBV15 and TRBJ1-1, with unresolved D. V lost 0 bases to trimming and J lost 3 bases, with 14 bases between them. The germline V gene encodes CDR1 LNHNV and CDR2 YYDKDF (reference sequence). The CDR3 has 16 amino acids. CDR3 loop: CATSRDFSIVYTEAFF. DNA of the CDR3: TGTGCCACCAGCAGAGATTTCTCCATTGTGTACACTGAAGCTTTCTTT.

The table lists this clone with a count of one. The genes are TRBV11-2 and TRBJ1-3; unclear D gene. The CDR3 spans 16 residues. V lost 4 bases and J lost 0, with 13 bases in between. Germline CDR1 is SGHAT and CDR2 is FQNNGV. The CDR3 DNA reads as TGTGCCAGCAGCTCCATCTGGGAGCCCTCTGGAAACACCATATATTTT. This gives the protein CASSSIWEPSGNTIYF. The full variable domain, completed using reference TRBV11-2 and TRBJ1-3, is EAGVAQSPRYKIIEKRQSVAFWCNPISGHATLYWYQQILGQGPKLLIQFQNNGVVDDSQLPKDRFSAERLKGVDSTLKIQPAKLEDSAVYLCASSSIWEPSGNTIYFGEGSWLTVV.

V usage is TRBV5-1 and J usage is TRBJ2-7, with 10 bases matching TRBD1. Germline CDR1 is SGHRS and CDR2 is YFSETQ. There are 13 residues in the CDR3. After removal of 4 bases from V and 5 bases from J, the junction contained 3 bases not matched to a gene. CDR3 nucleotides: TGCGCCAGCAGCCGGGACAGGGGCCACGAGCAGTACTTC. Protein product: CASSRDRGHEQYF.

The chain uses TRBV27 and TRBJ1-2; weak D call: TRBD1 (6 bases). Trimming cost V 2 bases and J 7 bases, with 11 bases left between them. Germline V CDR1 and CDR2: MNHEY, SMNVEV (reference sequence). The length of the CDR3 is 13 residues. DNA for the CDR3: TGTGCCAGCAGTTTAGCAGGGGTAGGTGGCTACACCTTC. This gives the protein CASSLAGVGGYTF.

The chain has TRBV10-2 and TRBJ2-1, with D possibly TRBD2 on 6 matching bases. Germline lookup yields CDR1 WSHSY and CDR2 SAAADI. Trimming stripped 4 bases from V and 7 bases from J, with 14 bases between. The CDR3 has 14 amino acids. The CDR3 sequence is CASSAGVIYNEQFF. CDR3 coding DNA: TGCGCCAGCAGTGCGGGAGTGATTTATAATGAGCAGTTCTTC.

The chain combines TRBV27 with TRBJ2-1, with a weak D call TRBD1 (6 bases). The V gene's germline CDR1 is MNHEY and CDR2 SMNVEV (reference sequence). V gave up 6 bases and J gave up 3 bases, with 18 bases separating them. The CDR3 runs to 16 residues. CDR3 nucleotide sequence: TGTGCCAGCAGAAGCTGGGCCGGGACAAACTACAATGAGCAGTTCTTC. This gives the protein CASRSWAGTNYNEQFF.

The chain employs TRBV27 and TRBJ1-1; 11 bases agree with TRBD1. V dropped 4 bases and J dropped 10; count of bases not matched to a gene: 8. Germline V CDR1 and CDR2: MNHEY, SMNVEV (reference sequence). The length of the CDR3 is 14 residues. The CDR3 here is CASSSPGQGASAFF. The CDR3 DNA sequence: TGTGCCAGCAGTTCCCCTGGACAGGGGGCATCAGCTTTCTTT.

V gene TRBV7-6 combines with J gene TRBJ2-5; no reliable D call. V dropped 6 bases and J dropped 7 bases, with 9 bases sitting between them. In germline, CDR1 is SGHVS, CDR2 FNYEAQ. CDR3 length: 11 amino acids. CDR3 DNA: TGTGCCAGCAGGGACCTTGGGACCCAGTACTTC. It yields the protein CASRDLGTQYF.

The rearrangement uses TRBV7-6 and TRBJ2-5; D is ambiguous. Per germline, CDR1 SGHVS and CDR2 FNYEAQ. V was cut by 0 bases and J by 4 bases, with 6 bases left in between. The CDR3 totals 13 residues. The CDR3 reads CASSLASGETQYF. CDR3 sequence (DNA): TGTGCCAGCAGCTTAGCGTCGGGAGAGACCCAGTACTTC.

The chain combines TRBV11-2 with TRBJ2-5; 7 bases align to TRBD1. The closer fit of TRBJ2-7 to the DNA end suggests the J call may be wrong. This CDR3 region has 14 residues. Germline values: CDR1 SGHAT, CDR2 FQNNGV. This CDR3 is CASSFGTVNYEQYF. CDR3 nucleotides: TGTGCCAGCAGCTTCGGGACAGTTAACTACGAGCAGTACTTC.

The V and J genes are TRBV13 and TRBJ2-5, with 8 bases matching TRBD1. V lost 2 bases and J lost 1; bases outside the gene matches: 3. The germline V gene encodes CDR1 PRHDT and CDR2 FYEKMQ (reference sequence). The CDR3 runs 15 residues. CDR3 in amino acids: CASSLRQGFQETQYF. CDR3 in DNA: TGTGCCAGCAGCTTACGACAGGGGTTCCAAGAGACCCAGTACTTC.

The chain combines TRBV11-2 with TRBJ2-3; D is unresolved. Deletions cut 0 bases from V and 1 base from J, with 5 bases between. Per the germline V gene, CDR1 is SGHAT and CDR2 is FQNNGV. The CDR3 sequence is 14 residues long. CDR3 sequence reads: CASSLDPGTDTQYF. As DNA, the CDR3 is TGTGCCAGCAGCTTAGATCCAGGCACAGATACGCAGTATTTT.

This rearrangement joins TRBV27 to TRBJ1-5, with 9 bases that match TRBD1. Germline trimming cut 6 bases from V and 1 base from J; bases unmatched to any gene: 7. Germline CDR1 is MNHEY and CDR2 is SMNVEV (reference sequence). The CDR3 totals 16 residues. Here the CDR3 DNA reads TGTGCCAGCAGGGTCTCGGGACAGGGAAGCAATCAGCCCCAGCATTTT. The encoded protein is CASRVSGQGSNQPQHF.

The J gene is TRBJ2-1, the V gene TRBV7-8; D gene uncertain. V was clipped by 4 bases and J by 0 bases, with 4 bases between them. The V gene's germline CDR1 is SGHVS and CDR2 FQNEAQ. The CDR3 contains 13 residues. The CDR3, as DNA: TGTGCCAGCAGCTCTACCTCCTACAATGAGCAGTTCTTC. It is translated as CASSSTSYNEQFF.

This clone was observed a single time. This sequence joins TRBV7-9 and TRBJ1-1; 11 positions match TRBD1. V lost 5 bases to trimming and J lost 4 bases; unmatched junction nucleotides: 3. Germline V gives CDR1 SEHNR, CDR2 FQNEAQ (reference sequence). The length of the CDR3 is 14 residues. This CDR3 reads CASSGTGGFTEAFF. In DNA, the CDR3 is TGTGCCAGCAGCGGGACAGGGGGATTCACTGAAGCTTTCTTT.

The chain employs TRBV5-1 and TRBJ2-7; D remains unclear. The V end lost 1 base, the J end lost 5 bases, and 16 bases lay between the germline ends. This CDR3 is built from 15 residues. CDR1 and CDR2 from the germline V gene are SGHRS and YFSETQ. The CDR3, as DNA: TGCGCCAGCAGCTTGCCCGTTTCTGGGCACCACGAGCAGTACTTC. Translation: CASSLPVSGHHEQYF.

The chain has TRBV11-2 and TRBJ1-1, with 10 bases identical to TRBD1. Looked up from germline, CDR1 is SGHAT and CDR2 is FQNNGV. The V gene end was trimmed by 5 bases and the J gene end by 11 bases; junction bases not matched to a gene: 14. CDR3 length: 15 residues. CDR3 in amino acids: CASSHIIDRGPGAFF. CDR3 nucleotide sequence: TGTGCCAGCAGCCATATAATCGACAGGGGGCCGGGGGCTTTCTTT.

In its sample, this clone was seen a few times. V and J are TRBV27 and TRBJ1-1, with D unclear. Germline values: CDR1 MNHEY, CDR2 SMNVEV (reference sequence). There are 13 residues in the CDR3. V lost 2 bases and J 6 bases, leaving 10 bases between the germline ends. CDR3: CASSLGYRAEAFF. DNA for the CDR3: TGTGCCAGCAGTTTAGGGTATAGGGCTGAAGCTTTCTTT.

The chain uses TRBV2 and TRBJ2-1, with no clear D. This CDR3 is built from 12 residues. V was pared by 9 bases and J by 6 bases, with 12 bases between. Germline assignment: CDR1 SNHLY and CDR2 FYNNEI. In DNA, the CDR3 is TGTGCCAGTAGGAGATTGGGCAATGAGCAGTTCTTC. The encoded protein is CASRRLGNEQFF.

V and J are TRBV20-1 and TRBJ1-2, with unresolved D. The CDR3 covers 9 residues. V was pared by 3 bases and J by 5 bases, with 1 base between. Germline V gene data show CDR1 as DFQATT and CDR2 as SNEGSKA (reference sequence). In nucleotides, the CDR3 is TGCAGTGCTAGTTATGGCTACACCTTC. Amino acid sequence: CSASYGYTF.

The rearrangement links TRBV25-1 to TRBJ1-5; D remains unclear. Trimming stripped 1 base from V and 7 bases from J, with 8 bases between. The germline gives CDR1 MGHDK, CDR2 SYGVNS. The CDR3 is 13 residues long. CDR3 sequence reads: CASSEWEGQPQHF. The CDR3 region has the DNA TGTGCCAGCAGTGAATGGGAAGGGCAGCCCCAGCATTTT.

This clone was picked up one time. V is TRBV29-1 and J is TRBJ2-1; the D gene is possibly TRBD1 (6 bases). The CDR3 totals 11 residues. V was clipped by 2 bases and J by 10 bases, with 9 bases between them. Germline V CDR1 and CDR2: SQVTM, ANQGSEA. CDR3 in DNA: TGCAGCGTTGAATGGGGGCAGGAGCAGTTCTTC. This encodes CSVEWGQEQFF.

The chain employs TRBV2 and TRBJ1-2; 11 nucleotides match TRBD1. The germline CDR1 and CDR2 sequences are SNHLY and FYNNEI. Trimming cost V 6 bases and J 8 bases; bases outside gene matches: 14. The CDR3 consists of 16 residues. For the CDR3, the DNA is TGTGCCAGCAGACCAGGACAGGGGGCGCCCATTGGGGGCTACACCTTC. It encodes CASRPGQGAPIGGYTF.

Regarding this clone: Other DNA sequences in the sample encode the same CDR3. This chain uses TRBV19 with TRBJ1-1; no reliable D call. Germline values: CDR1 LNHDA, CDR2 SQIVND (reference sequence). V shed 3 bases and J shed 1 base, with 9 bases lying between them. This CDR3 comprises 14 residues. CDR3 bases: TGTGCCAGTAGTATCGGGCAGGCGAACACTGAAGCTTTCTTT. Translating it yields CASSIGQANTEAFF.

The V gene is TRBV27, the J gene TRBJ2-1; TRBD1 aligns across 7 bases. Germline-derived CDR1 and CDR2 are MNHEY and SMNVEV (reference sequence). V shed 5 bases and J 3 bases; nucleotides not matched to a gene: 4. The CDR3 is 14 residues long. The CDR3 DNA reads as TGTGCCAGCAGTGTCACAGGGGACTACAATGAGCAGTTCTTC. Its translation: CASSVTGDYNEQFF.

This chain connects TRBV7-8 to TRBJ2-7, with 10 bases lining up with TRBD2. Germline V CDR1 and CDR2: SGHVS, FQNEAQ. There are 16 residues in the CDR3. Trimming removed 5 bases from V and 4 bases from J; junction bases left unmatched: 11. The CDR3 coding sequence is TGTGCCAGCAGCCCCCGACTAGCGGGCGACAGGTACGAGCAGTACTTC. It codes for CASSPRLAGDRYEQYF.

In its sample, this clone was seen a few times. The rearrangement joins TRBV27 to TRBJ2-7; D is possibly TRBD1 (6 bases). Germline CDR1 and CDR2: MNHEY and SMNVEV (reference sequence). This CDR3 is built from 14 residues. V was trimmed by 1 base and J by 3 bases, leaving 10 bases between them. This chain's CDR3 is CASSLFGQYYEQYF. The DNA for the CDR3 is TGTGCCAGCAGTTTATTCGGACAGTACTACGAGCAGTACTTC.

This chain connects TRBV28 to TRBJ2-7, with 8 bases aligning to TRBD1. The V and J ends lost 2 bases and 4 bases, in that order; junction bases with no gene match: 7. Per the germline V gene, CDR1 is MDHEN and CDR2 is SYDVKM. The CDR3 covers 15 residues. The CDR3 reads CASSLRTGRRYEQYF. The CDR3, as DNA: TGTGCCAGCAGTTTACGGACAGGGAGGAGGTACGAGCAGTACTTC.

The chain links TRBV5-1 to TRBJ2-7, with TRBD1 as a possible D gene (5 bases). The V gene lost 2 bases and the J gene lost 7 bases, with 10 bases spanning the gap. Germline CDR1 reads SGHRS; CDR2 reads YFSETQ. The CDR3 totals 12 residues. The CDR3, as DNA: TGCGCCAGCAGCTTTGGGGCAGATGAGCAGTACTTC. Protein sequence: CASSFGADEQYF.